The T cell receptor beta chain described here comes from a study of blood T cell repertoires in COVID-19. The CDR3 length is 14 residues. CDR1 LGHDT and CDR2 YNNKEL come from the germline V gene (reference sequence). Between the trimmed V and J ends, which lost 4 bases and 2 bases, there was a span of 12 bases. Study processing details: The assay estimated nucleated cells by amplifying reference gene primers. Clones were read by immunoSEQ multiplex PCR, and TCRdb kept only the in-frame ones, dropping some. V, J and clone size are those of that table, while D and trimming were read from the DNA. Among about 220,000 clones, 75% to 85% were seen once, and the ten largest hold about 2.5%.

The sequence derives from a woman in her 70s with COVID-19, enrolled during active disease. V gene TRBV3-1 (or the pseudogene TRBV3-2) combines with J gene TRBJ2-7; D gene ambiguous. The specimen sequenced was peripheral blood. The CDR3 coding sequence is TGTGCCAGCAGCCCTAGGCAGAACACCTACGAGCAGTACTTC. Amino acid sequence: CASSPRQNTYEQYF.